The entry below gives a single T cell receptor beta chain sequence along with its context. Its antigen is still unknown. 60 Vbeta and 13 Jbeta primers were used in PCR. The method was immunoSEQ multiplex PCR; TCRdb's version includes in-frame clones alone and lacks a portion of them. Of 120,000 to 150,000 clones in the sample, about four fifths were seen once. The CDR3 totals 15 residues. CDR1 is GTSNPN and CDR2 is SVGIG in the germline V gene (reference sequence). The V end lost 0 bases, the J end lost 1 base, and 7 bases lay between the germline ends. The data derive from a study of cytomegalovirus exposure and HLA in healthy donors. General observations from the study: Reports indicate that TCR beta sequences accurately predicted the HLA-A and HLA-B alleles of most subjects. Earlier findings revealed that most TCR beta V segments proved productive either about 87% or about 30% of the time.

This receptor was obtained from a man between 35 and 55 years old in good health and CMV-seropositive. The specimen was PBMCs. The chain couples TRBV30 to TRBJ2-6; a weak D match, TRBD1 (5 bases). In DNA, the CDR3 is TGTGCCTGGAGTGTATCAGGGTCTGGGGCCAACGTCCTGACTTTC. Encoded protein: CAWSVSGSGANVLTF.